The clone carrying this TCR beta chain has a handful of counts. Primers: 60 Vbeta forward and 13 Jbeta reverse. In the original processing: Per a later analysis, the number of unique TCR beta chains was about 78 million, of which 9 million to 12 million were shared. TCRdb's copy holds only in-frame clones and misses some; the assay was immunoSEQ multiplex PCR. That table supplies the V and J calls and clone size; D and trimming were determined from the DNA. Among 130,000 or so clones listed, about 75% were seen once. Germline assignment: CDR1 SNHLY and CDR2 FYNNEI. The germline V and J ends were trimmed by 4 bases and 7 bases, with 8 bases remaining between them. This CDR3 region has 13 residues. The source of the sample is a study of cytomegalovirus exposure and HLA in healthy donors.

This clonotype originated in a middle-aged woman in good health and CMV-seronegative. The chain carries TRBV2 and TRBJ1-6; maybe TRBD1 (6 bases). Sequencing used PBMCs. CDR3 DNA: TGTGCCAGCAGTGGGCAGGGGAATTCACCCCTCCACTTT. This gives the protein CASSGQGNSPLHF.